Sequencing of this T cell receptor (beta chain) was carried out in a study of T cell changes during pregnancy in multiple sclerosis (dated by TCRdb to the late 2010s). For the study in its entirety: The study examined how the T cell repertoire changed over the course of pregnancy in women with multiple sclerosis.

Concerning this clone: It lacks a known antigen. Base qualities are not at hand, and no much larger clone is one base apart.

The library was generated by the immunoSEQ multiplex PCR assay. TCRdb's version of the immuneACCESS table is confined to in-frame rearrangements and falls short of the full clone set. An unresolved V gene accounts for under half of the shortfall where checked; the remainder is of unknown origin. The table for this sample lists 60,000 to 85,000 clones; approximately 91% of them were counted only once. Approximately 1.4% of the sample is held by the ten biggest clonotypes. CDR1 and CDR2, looked up from the germline V gene, are SGHNT and YENEEA. Measured from the cysteine to the phenylalanine, the CDR3 is 13 residues long. The CDR3 DNA has 39 bases and is translated from base 1. Between the V and J ends, shortened by 5 bases and 5 bases respectively, the junction contains 11 bases.

The specimen comprised peripheral blood, sampled in the second trimester of pregnancy. The sequence was obtained from a female donor with multiple sclerosis, enrolled in a pregnancy study. The V gene is TRBV11-3 and the J gene is TRBJ2-3, with no D gene named confidently. The DNA sequence reads TGTGCCAGCAGCCACCTGTCGGGAGATACGCAGTATTTT. It codes for CASSHLSGDTQYF.